This T cell receptor beta chain emerged from a study of blood T cell repertoires in COVID-19. The method was immunoSEQ multiplex PCR; TCRdb's version includes in-frame clones alone and lacks a portion of them. Among 100,000 to 150,000 clones listed, roughly 80% were seen once. The sequence came from a woman aged 45-59 years with acute or convalescent COVID-19. The sample comprised peripheral blood.

The CDR3 DNA is TGTGCCAGTAGTTTCGGGACAGATACGCAGTATTTT. Its protein product is CASSFGTDTQYF. This chain joins TRBV19 and TRBJ2-3; unclear D gene. Trimming pared 5 bases from V and 3 bases from J, leaving 6 bases between. CDR3 length: 12 amino acids. CDR1 is LNHDA, CDR2 SQIVND, per germline (reference sequence).